This T cell receptor (beta chain) was documented in a study of blood T cell repertoires in COVID-19 (TCRdb year 2020). For context, the study as a whole: Collaborator samples came from the United States, Italy and Spain and covered acute and convalescent phases of COVID-19. The dataset comprised deeply sampled blood TCRbeta repertoires from subjects exposed to, actively infected with, or recovered from COVID-19. The prospective study material was composed of cDNA or gDNA derived from T cells, B-cell-depleted T cells, or PBMCs. Nearly every sample came with metadata listing a de-identified subject ID, COVID-19 status, age in years and sex. The samples were drawn from two sources: the first 160 participants of the ongoing ImmuneRACE study, and 1,254 subjects contributed by 6 global collaborators. Where available, HLA class I and class II types were taken from metadata supplied by the sample provider and were not determined by assay-based typing. A freely available public database, intended as a resource for researchers studying the immune response to SARS-CoV-2, is where the repertoires were released. What the study reported, not specific to this receptor: The quantity of clinical and demographic metadata differed by source and by participant and was supplied without curation.

TCRbeta CDR3 regions were amplified from genomic DNA using the immunoSEQ Assay, a bias-controlled multiplex PCR. Per the source publication's procedure: Nucleated cell counts per sample were estimated from amplification of reference gene primers within the assay. Sequence reads were collapsed and filtered to measure the absolute abundance of every unique TCRbeta CDR3 rearrangement. For each sample, productive Simpson clonality was calculated as the square root of Simpson's diversity index over productive rearrangements. The clones in this table, taken by TCRdb from immuneACCESS, are in-frame only. Not every clone is retained; where verified, under half of the shortfall comes from an unresolved V gene, and the cause of the rest is unknown. V and J calls plus clone size are reproduced from that table; the DNA served to infer D and trimming. This sample holds approximately 180,000 clones; approximately 81% were observed only once. In total, the top ten clones hold roughly 18% of the sample.

V loses 0 bases at its end and J loses 0 bases; junction bases beyond the gene matches: 1. Based on the germline V gene, the CDR1 and CDR2 sequences are MRHNA and SNTAGT. Spanning cysteine to phenylalanine, the CDR3 consists of 18 amino acids. Only the CDR3 DNA stays, 54 bases, in frame from base 1. This clone was seen a few times. Its antigen is still unknown. The record has no base qualities; no much larger clone is one base away. One collaborating source in Seattle enrolled patients while the patients were actively infected and followed the patients over time throughout the course of disease. Whole blood was collected in K2EDTA tubes by collaborating institutions according to the institutions' own protocols. Collaborator samples were shipped for TCRbeta analysis as frozen whole blood, isolated PBMCs, or DNA extracted from either sample type.

The rearrangement combines TRBV6-4 with TRBJ2-6; the central 11 bases match TRBD2. The receptor comes from a person between 65 and 79 years old with COVID-19, enrolled during active disease. Sequenced sample: peripheral blood. In nucleotide form, the sequence is TGTGCCAGCAGTGACTCGGGGACTAGCGGCTCTGGGGCCAACGTCCTGACTTTC. Translated, it gives CASSDSGTSGSGANVLTF.